This T cell receptor (beta chain) was sequenced during a study of PD-1 blockade in classical Hodgkin lymphoma. Study observations and caveats: Complete responders' diversity at baseline resembled that of newly diagnosed patients.

Method: immunoSEQ multiplex PCR; TCRdb's copy keeps in-frame clones and lacks some. The sample includes 4,500 to 5,000 clones, 60% to 70% of them seen just once. Autologous stem cell transplantation was followed by relapse in every patient, and brentuximab vedotin exposure varied. This clone was detected a few times. Its cognate antigen is unknown. Germline CDR1 is SGHRS and CDR2 is YFSETQ. This CDR3 comprises 14 residues. V lost 0 bases, J lost 1 base, and 0 bases stayed unmatched. The specimen comprised peripheral blood mononuclear cells (PBMCs), sampled before the second cycle of nivolumab. The sequence derives from a human donor with classical Hodgkin lymphoma. The genes are TRBV5-1 and TRBJ1-1; TRBD1 matches 7 bases. CDR3 protein: CASSLDRGNTEAFF. CDR3 bases: TGCGCCAGCAGCTTGGACAGGGGGAACACTGAAGCTTTCTTT.